Detailed here is one T cell receptor beta chain. This entry comes from a study of blood T cell repertoires in COVID-19. Study summary: The cDNA or gDNA used as material had been derived from T cells, B-cell-depleted T cells, or PBMCs.

The repertoire was sequenced with immunoSEQ multiplex PCR; TCRdb's copy has only in-frame clones and lacks some. The sample lists about 250,000 clones; approximately 79% were seen once. The CDR3 loop spans 18 amino acids. V trimming: 4 bases; J trimming: 4 bases; junction bases outside the gene matches: 13. Germline loops: CDR1 SGHTA, CDR2 FQGNSA. This sequence originates from a woman between 40 and 55 years old with active or convalescent COVID-19. This sequence joins TRBV7-2 and TRBJ2-2; 9 bases agree with TRBD2. Sequencing input: peripheral blood. The CDR3 sequence is CASSSSRLAGPTTGELFF. CDR3 nucleotide sequence: TGTGCCAGCAGCTCATCCCGTCTAGCGGGGCCAACCACCGGGGAGCTGTTTTTT.